A single sample gave rise to the 23 T cell receptor beta chains below, sequenced in a study of T cell responses to AZD1222 COVID-19 vaccine. Profiled with immunoSEQ multiplex PCR; TCRdb holds only in-frame clones, not every one. Among about 120,000 clones listed, approximately 90% were seen once. The input for sequencing was peripheral blood, taken on day 0 of AZD1222 vaccination. The source of these receptors is an adult in good health.

V is TRBV5-1 and J is TRBJ1-1, with D unresolved. In germline, CDR1 is SGHRS, CDR2 YFSETQ. The CDR3 runs to 17 residues. The V end lost 1 base, the J end lost 10 bases, and 26 bases lay between the germline ends. The DNA of the CDR3 is TGCGCCAGCAGCTTGATCGGTGACCACGGGCTGGGTAAGGGAGCTTTCTTT. Amino acids: CASSLIGDHGLGKGAFF.

The chain is built from TRBV5-4 and TRBJ1-2; D is unresolved. Germline CDR1 SGHNT, CDR2 YYREEE (reference sequence). V was clipped by 0 bases and J by 1 base, with 7 bases between them. The CDR3 is made up of 14 amino acids. CDR3 loop: CASSLGGINYGYTF. For the CDR3, the DNA is TGTGCCAGCAGCTTGGGGGGTATTAACTATGGCTACACCTTC. The variable domain in full, with the rest retrieved from reference TRBV5-4 and TRBJ1-2, is ETGVTQSPTHLIKTRGQQVTLRCSSQSGHNTVSWYQQALGQGPQFIFQYYREEENGRGNFPPRFSGLQFPNYSSELNVNALELDDSALYLCASSLGGINYGYTFGSGTRLTVV.

V gene TRBV7-8 combines with J gene TRBJ2-2; no definite D call. V was trimmed by 4 bases and J by 4 bases, leaving 10 bases between them. This CDR3 region has 14 residues. Germline V CDR1 and CDR2: SGHVS, FQNEAQ. CDR3 DNA sequence: TGTGCCAGCAGCTCAATGGGCCGCACCGGGGAGCTGTTTTTT. Translated: CASSSMGRTGELFF. The complete variable domain, with remaining parts taken from reference TRBV7-8 and TRBJ2-2, reads GAGVSQSPRYKVAKRGQDVALRCDPISGHVSLFWYQQALGQGPEFLTYFQNEAQLDKSGLPSDRFFAERPEGSVSTLKIQRTQQEDSAVYLCASSSMGRTGELFFGEGSRLTVL.

In this sample, this clone turned up once. The chain recombines TRBV18 with TRBJ1-2; D might be TRBD1 (5 bases). CDR1 KGHSH and CDR2 LQKENI come from the germline V gene. This CDR3 spans 14 amino acids. Trimming took off 3 bases at V and 4 bases at J, with 12 bases between the two ends. This chain's CDR3 is CASSPRGDPYGYTF. The DNA of the CDR3 is TGTGCCAGCTCACCCCGGGGGGACCCCTATGGCTACACCTTC.

This rearrangement joins TRBV30 to TRBJ1-2, with TRBD1 as a possible D gene (6 bases). The germline CDR1 and CDR2 sequences are GTSNPN and SVGIG (reference sequence). CDR3 length: 15 residues. V lost 0 bases, J lost 4 bases, and 15 bases lay in between. CDR3 region: CAWSVDRGLFYGYTF. CDR3 sequence (DNA): TGTGCCTGGAGTGTAGATCGGGGGCTCTTCTATGGCTACACCTTC.

In DNA form, the CDR3 reads TGCGCCAGCAGCCAAGGTGCGGGGGCCGGGGAGCAGTACTTC. Protein product: CASSQGAGAGEQYF. The chain combines TRBV4-1 with TRBJ2-7; possibly TRBD2 for D (7 bases). The ends were cut back, 1 base at V and 7 bases at J, with 14 bases in the middle. Germline V CDR1 and CDR2: MGHRA, YSYEKL. The CDR3 totals 14 residues.

V usage is TRBV6-5 and J usage is TRBJ1-3; no clear D gene. The germline V gene encodes CDR1 MNHEY and CDR2 SVGAGI. The ends were cut back, 2 bases at V and 0 bases at J, with 8 bases in the middle. The CDR3 extends over 15 amino acids. The CDR3 nucleotides read TGTGCCAGCAGTTACATGGGCCACTCTGGAAACACCATATATTTT. It translates to CASSYMGHSGNTIYF.

The V gene is TRBV18, the J gene TRBJ1-3; weak D call: TRBD1 (6 bases). Germline V gene sequence: CDR1 KGHSH, CDR2 LQKENI. V lost 6 bases and J lost 0, with 9 bases in between. This CDR3 has 14 amino acids. The CDR3 spells CASSRDNSGNTIYF. The CDR3 nucleotides are TGTGCCAGCTCTCGGGACAACTCTGGAAACACCATATATTTT. The entire variable domain, with the rest obtained from reference TRBV18 and TRBJ1-3, is as follows: NAGVMQNPRHLVRRRGQEARLRCSPMKGHSHVYWYRQLPEEGLKFMVYLQKENIIDESGMPKERFSAEFPKEGPSILRIQQVVRGDSAAYFCASSRDNSGNTIYFGEGSWLTVV.

This clone was observed at least ten times. The chain is built from TRBV11-2 and TRBJ2-7; 7 bases agree with TRBD1. The V and J ends lost 5 bases and 0 bases, in that order; junction bases with no gene match: 4. The CDR3 spans 14 residues. In germline, CDR1 is SGHAT, CDR2 FQNNGV. CDR3 protein: CASSEGQLSYEQYF. The CDR3 bases are TGTGCCAGCAGCGAGGGACAGCTCTCCTACGAGCAGTACTTC.

This clone has a handful of counts. The chain has TRBV27 and TRBJ1-2; D perhaps matches TRBD1 (6 bases). CDR3 length equals 14 residues. The germline V gene has CDR1 MNHEY and CDR2 SMNVEV (reference sequence). Trimming cost V 6 bases and J 4 bases, with 15 bases left between them. CDR3 nucleotide sequence: TGTGCCAGCAGACTACAGGGCTCTCTCTATGGCTACACCTTC. Translated: CASRLQGSLYGYTF.

The V gene is TRBV5-1, the J gene TRBJ2-3, with TRBD2 identical over 7 bases. The germline V gene has CDR1 SGHRS and CDR2 YFSETQ. Germline trimming cut 4 bases from V and 1 base from J; bases unmatched to any gene: 9. CDR3 size: 16 residues. In nucleotides, the CDR3 is TGCGCCAGCAGCCCAGGACTAGAACGCGGCACAGATACGCAGTATTTT. Encoded protein: CASSPGLERGTDTQYF.

CDR3 loop: CASSLVERTEAFF. In nucleotides, the CDR3 is TGTGCCAGCTCACTCGTGGAAAGGACTGAAGCTTTCTTT. The chain couples TRBV18 to TRBJ1-1, with unresolved D. Germline CDR1 reads KGHSH; CDR2 reads LQKENI. The CDR3 is made up of 13 amino acids. V was pared by 4 bases and J by 5 bases, with 11 bases between.

The rearrangement uses TRBV6-5 and TRBJ2-3; D not certain. Germline V gene data show CDR1 as MNHEY and CDR2 as SVGAGI. The CDR3 spans 16 residues. Trimming removed 4 bases from V and 5 bases from J, with 19 bases in between. CDR3 DNA: TGTGCCAGCAGTTCAATCCGGGTCCAAGGAAAAGATACGCAGTATTTT. This gives the protein CASSSIRVQGKDTQYF.

The CDR3 spells CASSLDGQGGLTGYGYTF. Here the CDR3 DNA reads TGCGCCAGCAGCTTGGACGGACAGGGAGGTCTTACGGGCTATGGCTACACCTTC. The genes are TRBV5-1 and TRBJ1-2; 8 bases are a match to TRBD1. The CDR3 consists of 18 residues. Trimming took 0 bases from V and 4 from J; bases not matched to a gene: 14. CDR1 is SGHRS and CDR2 is YFSETQ in the germline V gene.

The chain has TRBV6-5 and TRBJ1-4; 8 bases align to TRBD1. Per the germline V gene, CDR1 is MNHEY and CDR2 is SVGAGI. V dropped 6 bases and J dropped 6; count of bases not matched to a gene: 3. There are 13 residues in the CDR3. CDR3 protein: CASSRGQDEKLFF. As DNA, the CDR3 is TGTGCCAGCAGCCGGGGACAGGATGAAAAACTGTTTTTT.

The chain uses TRBV5-1 and TRBJ2-1, with a tentative D call TRBD2 (5 bases). V lost 4 bases and J 7 bases, leaving 12 bases between the germline ends. This CDR3 is 13 amino acids long. CDR1 SGHRS and CDR2 YFSETQ come from the germline V gene. This CDR3 is CASSIGLYNEQFF. The CDR3 nucleotides read TGCGCCAGCAGCATCGGACTTTATAATGAGCAGTTCTTC.

This clone came up once. The chain uses TRBV3-1 (or the pseudogene TRBV3-2) and TRBJ1-2, with TRBD1 matching over 12 bases. Germline V gene sequence: CDR1 LGHDT, CDR2 YNNKEL (reference sequence). The CDR3 loop spans 16 amino acids. V was pared by 5 bases and J by 7 bases, with 11 bases of the junction left unmatched. The CDR3 DNA follows: TGTGCCAGCAGCAACCGGGACAGGGGGCATAAGGTTGGCTACACCTTC. Translation: CASSNRDRGHKVGYTF.

The chain's CDR3 is CASRPTGQSSQQYF. DNA for the CDR3: TGTGCCAGCAGGCCCACGGGACAGTCGTCCCAGCAGTACTTC. The chain couples TRBV25-1 to TRBJ2-7; 7 nucleotides match TRBD1. CDR1 and CDR2 (germline): MGHDK, SYGVNS. J was trimmed by 8 bases and V by 6 bases; bases with no gene match: 13. The CDR3 is made up of 14 amino acids.

The V call is TRBV9, the J call TRBJ2-6, with 12 bases lining up with TRBD1. The CDR3 length is 18 residues. Germline V CDR1 and CDR2: SGDLS, YYNGEE. Unmatched junction bases numbered 3, after V lost 0 bases and J lost 2 bases. CDR3 region: CASSVVGTGGAGANVLTF. The DNA of the CDR3 is TGTGCCAGCAGCGTAGTCGGGACAGGGGGCGCTGGGGCCAACGTCCTGACTTTC.

The V and J genes are TRBV7-3 and TRBJ2-6; tentative D call: TRBD2 (7 bases). This CDR3 region has 20 residues. Between the trimmed V and J ends, which lost 5 bases and 0 bases, there was a span of 23 bases. Germline V gene data show CDR1 as SGHTA and CDR2 as FQGTGA. CDR3 in amino acids: CASSGGAPGAPRSGANVLTF. CDR3 coding DNA: TGTGCCAGCAGCGGGGGGGCACCAGGGGCCCCTCGCTCTGGGGCCAACGTCCTGACTTTC.

The gene calls are TRBV7-2 and TRBJ2-2, with 13 bases aligning to TRBD2. Germline CDR1 reads SGHTA; CDR2 reads FQGNSA. With V trimmed by 5 bases and J by 4 bases, 4 bases remained unmatched. The CDR3 totals 16 residues. The CDR3 protein is CASSQTSGRTTGELFF. The CDR3 nucleotides read TGTGCCAGCAGCCAGACTAGCGGGAGGACCACCGGGGAGCTGTTTTTT.

The genes are TRBV6-2 or TRBV6-3 and TRBJ1-5; D gene ambiguous. The CDR3 sequence is 16 residues long. The germline V gene has CDR1 MNHEY and CDR2 SVGEGT. The V and J ends lost 6 bases and 1 base respectively, with 16 bases between them. CDR3 DNA sequence: TGTGCCAGCAGCCCTGGGCCGACATCAAGCAATCAGCCCCAGCATTTT. This encodes CASSPGPTSSNQPQHF.

This clone was seen only once. This sequence joins TRBV25-1 and TRBJ1-1; D uncertain. The CDR3 consists of 12 residues. The V gene lost 8 bases and the J gene lost 0 bases, with 7 bases spanning the gap. Looked up from germline, CDR1 is MGHDK and CDR2 is SYGVNS. CDR3 coding DNA: TGTGCCAGCCAGGCCGTGAACACTGAAGCTTTCTTT. Protein product: CASQAVNTEAFF. Filled out from reference TRBV25-1 and TRBJ1-1, the complete variable domain reads EADIYQTPRYLVIGTGKKITLECSQTMGHDKMYWYQQDPGMELHLIHYSYGVNSTEKGDLSSESTVSRIRTEHFPLTLESARPSHTSQYLCASQAVNTEAFFGQGTRLTVV.